The clone carrying this T cell receptor (beta chain) was detected ten times or more. Adaptor-ligated barcode primers were used to amplify TRBV12-4/TRBJ1-2 clonotypes. TCRdb independently ran MiXCR on the multiplex PCR reads; one entry per CDR3 protein. The sample yields 1,500 or so distinct CDR3 sequences, around 4.2% seen once. Trimming left V 5 bases short and J 0 bases short, with 16 bases between. This CDR3 is 16 amino acids long. V usage is TRBV12-3 or TRBV12-4 and J usage is TRBJ1-2; maybe TRBD1 (5 bases). This TCR was sampled from a female donor with breast cancer. The sequenced sample was naive CD4+ T cells sorted from blood. Subset specified: naive CD4+ T cells, CD4+CD45RA+CD25-. The CDR3 loop is CASSDPGRRANYGYTF. The CDR3 DNA follows: TGTGCCAGCAGTGACCCGGGACGTAGAGCTAACTATGGCTACACCTTC.